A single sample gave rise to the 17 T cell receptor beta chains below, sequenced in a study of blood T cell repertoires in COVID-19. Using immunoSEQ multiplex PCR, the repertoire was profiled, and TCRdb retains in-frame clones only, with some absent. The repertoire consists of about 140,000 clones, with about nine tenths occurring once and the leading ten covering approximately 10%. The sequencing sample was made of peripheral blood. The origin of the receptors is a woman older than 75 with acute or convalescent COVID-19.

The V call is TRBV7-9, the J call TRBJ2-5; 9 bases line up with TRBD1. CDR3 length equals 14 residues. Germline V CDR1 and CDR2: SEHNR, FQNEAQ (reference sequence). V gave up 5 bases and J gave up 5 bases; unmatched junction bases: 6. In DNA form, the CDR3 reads TGTGCCAGCAGCCTGACAGGGGGTGGCGAGACCCAGTACTTC. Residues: CASSLTGGGETQYF. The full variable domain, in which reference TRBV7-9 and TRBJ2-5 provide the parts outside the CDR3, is DTGVSQNPRHKITKRGQNVTFRCDPISEHNRLYWYRQTLGQGPEFLTYFQNEAQLEKSRLLSDRFSAERPKGSFSTLEIQRTEQGDSAMYLCASSLTGGGETQYFGPGTRLLVL.

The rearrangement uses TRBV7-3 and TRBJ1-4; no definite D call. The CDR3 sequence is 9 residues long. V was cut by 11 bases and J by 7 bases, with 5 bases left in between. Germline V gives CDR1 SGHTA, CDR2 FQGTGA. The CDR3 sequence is CAPSEKLFF. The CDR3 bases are TGTGCCCCCAGTGAAAAACTGTTTTTT.

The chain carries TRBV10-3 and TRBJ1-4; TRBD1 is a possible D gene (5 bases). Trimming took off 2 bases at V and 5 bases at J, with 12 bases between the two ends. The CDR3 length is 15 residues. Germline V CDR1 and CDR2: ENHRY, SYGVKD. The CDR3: CAISEGLQVNEKLFF. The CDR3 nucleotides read TGTGCCATCAGTGAGGGGTTACAGGTGAATGAAAAACTGTTTTTT.

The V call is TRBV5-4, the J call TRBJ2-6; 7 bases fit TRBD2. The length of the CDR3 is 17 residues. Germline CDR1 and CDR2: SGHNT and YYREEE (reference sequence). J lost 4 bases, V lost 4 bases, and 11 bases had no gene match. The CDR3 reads CASSPRERSSGANVLTF. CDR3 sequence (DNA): TGTGCCAGCAGCCCGCGGGAGAGATCAAGCGGGGCCAACGTCCTGACTTTC.

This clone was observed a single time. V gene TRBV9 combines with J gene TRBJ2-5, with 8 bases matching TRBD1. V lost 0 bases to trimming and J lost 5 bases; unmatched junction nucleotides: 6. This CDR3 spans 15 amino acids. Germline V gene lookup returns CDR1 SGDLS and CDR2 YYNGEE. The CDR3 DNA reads TGTGCCAGCAGCGTAGGGCAGGGGGCTTCGGAGACCCAGTACTTC. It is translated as CASSVGQGASETQYF.

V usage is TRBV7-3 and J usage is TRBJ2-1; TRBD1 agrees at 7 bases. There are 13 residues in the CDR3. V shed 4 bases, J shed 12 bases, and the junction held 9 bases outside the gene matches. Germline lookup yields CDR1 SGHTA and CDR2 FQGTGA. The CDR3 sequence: CASSSDRAVGQFF. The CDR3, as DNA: TGTGCCAGCAGCTCAGACAGGGCGGTAGGGCAGTTCTTC.

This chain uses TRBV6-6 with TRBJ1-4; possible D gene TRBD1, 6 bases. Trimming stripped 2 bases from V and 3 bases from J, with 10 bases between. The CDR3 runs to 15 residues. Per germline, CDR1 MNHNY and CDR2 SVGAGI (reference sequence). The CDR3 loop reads CASSYDRMANEKLFF. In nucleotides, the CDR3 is TGTGCCAGCAGTTACGACAGGATGGCTAATGAAAAACTGTTTTTT.

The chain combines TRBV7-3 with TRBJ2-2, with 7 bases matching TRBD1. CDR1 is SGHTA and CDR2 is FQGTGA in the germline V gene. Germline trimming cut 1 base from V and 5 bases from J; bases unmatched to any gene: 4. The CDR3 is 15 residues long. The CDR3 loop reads CASSLMGQFTGELFF. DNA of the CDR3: TGTGCCAGCAGCTTAATGGGACAGTTTACCGGGGAGCTGTTTTTT.

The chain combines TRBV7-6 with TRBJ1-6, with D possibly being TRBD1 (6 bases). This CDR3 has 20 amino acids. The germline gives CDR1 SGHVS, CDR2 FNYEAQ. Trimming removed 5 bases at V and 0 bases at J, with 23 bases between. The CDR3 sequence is CASSLLMRGRGSSYNSPLHF. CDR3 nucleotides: TGTGCCAGCAGCCTCCTTATGAGGGGGAGGGGGAGCTCCTATAATTCACCCCTCCACTTT.

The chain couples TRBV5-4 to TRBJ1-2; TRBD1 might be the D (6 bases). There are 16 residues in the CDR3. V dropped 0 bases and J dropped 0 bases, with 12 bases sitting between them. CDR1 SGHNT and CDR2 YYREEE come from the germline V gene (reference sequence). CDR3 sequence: CASSLAGALANYGYTF. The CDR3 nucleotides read TGTGCCAGCAGCTTGGCAGGGGCCCTAGCTAACTATGGCTACACCTTC.

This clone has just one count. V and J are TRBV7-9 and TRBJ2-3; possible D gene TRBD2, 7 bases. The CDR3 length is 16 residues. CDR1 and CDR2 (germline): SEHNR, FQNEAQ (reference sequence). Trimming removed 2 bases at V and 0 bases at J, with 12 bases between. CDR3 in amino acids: CASSLQGTTSTDTQYF. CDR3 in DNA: TGTGCCAGCAGCTTACAGGGGACTACGAGCACAGATACGCAGTATTTT.

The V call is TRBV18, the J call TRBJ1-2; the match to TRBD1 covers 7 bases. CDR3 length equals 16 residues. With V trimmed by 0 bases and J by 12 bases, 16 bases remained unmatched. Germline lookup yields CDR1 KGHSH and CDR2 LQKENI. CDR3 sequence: CASSPPAGGAMKGNTF. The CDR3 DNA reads TGTGCCAGCTCACCACCGGCAGGGGGAGCCATGAAGGGGAACACCTTC.

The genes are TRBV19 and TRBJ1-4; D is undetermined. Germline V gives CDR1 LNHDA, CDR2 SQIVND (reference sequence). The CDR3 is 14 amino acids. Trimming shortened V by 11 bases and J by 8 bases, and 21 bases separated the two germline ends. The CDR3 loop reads CAGLVGRRTEKLFF. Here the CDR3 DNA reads TGTGCCGGATTGGTGGGCAGACGAACCGAAAAACTGTTTTTT.

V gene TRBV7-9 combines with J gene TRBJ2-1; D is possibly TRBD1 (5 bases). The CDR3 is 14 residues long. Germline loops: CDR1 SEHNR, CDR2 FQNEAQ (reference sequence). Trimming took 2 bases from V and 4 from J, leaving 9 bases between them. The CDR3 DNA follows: TGTGCCAGCAGCTTACAGTCAGGGTACAATGAGCAGTTCTTC. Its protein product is CASSLQSGYNEQFF.

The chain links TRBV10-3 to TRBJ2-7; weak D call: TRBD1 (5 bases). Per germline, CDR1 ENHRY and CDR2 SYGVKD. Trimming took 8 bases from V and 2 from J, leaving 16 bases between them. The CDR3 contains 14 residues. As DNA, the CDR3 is TGTGCCATCGGAAGGGGCGACGGAACCTACGAGCAGTACTTC. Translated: CAIGRGDGTYEQYF.

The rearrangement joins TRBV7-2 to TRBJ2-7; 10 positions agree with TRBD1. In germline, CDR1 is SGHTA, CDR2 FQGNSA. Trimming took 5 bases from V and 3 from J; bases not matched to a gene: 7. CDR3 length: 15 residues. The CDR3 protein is CASSPSGQGHYEQYF. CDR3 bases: TGTGCCAGCAGCCCATCGGGACAGGGGCACTACGAGCAGTACTTC.

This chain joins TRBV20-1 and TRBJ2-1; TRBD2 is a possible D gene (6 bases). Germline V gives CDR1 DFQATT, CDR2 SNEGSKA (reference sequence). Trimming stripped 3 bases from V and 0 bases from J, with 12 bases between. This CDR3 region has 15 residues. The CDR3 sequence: CSASSRGASYNEQFF. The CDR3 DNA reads TGCAGTGCTAGTTCCCGCGGGGCCTCCTACAATGAGCAGTTCTTC.